The 17 T cell receptor beta chains listed next were all sequenced from one sample in a study of cytomegalovirus exposure and HLA in healthy donors. Measured with immunoSEQ multiplex PCR; TCRdb has only the in-frame clones, and not every one. The sample holds roughly 130,000 clones, about nine tenths seen once. Source material: PBMCs. The receptors derive from a man younger than 45 in good health and CMV-seronegative.

The chain carries TRBV5-1 and TRBJ2-5, with 11 nucleotides matching TRBD2. The junction had 11 bases not matched to a gene; V was cut back by 3 bases and J by 4 bases. In germline, CDR1 is SGHRS, CDR2 YFSETQ. The CDR3 runs to 17 residues. The CDR3 DNA follows: TGCGCCAGCAGCTCTGCCCGGGGGCTAGCGGGAGGAGAGACCCAGTACTTC. Its translation is CASSSARGLAGGETQYF.

V usage is TRBV5-1 and J usage is TRBJ1-2, with D unclear. Trimming removed 0 bases from V and 5 bases from J, with 8 bases in between. This CDR3 has 13 amino acids. Germline CDR1 SGHRS, CDR2 YFSETQ. This CDR3 is CASSLESPYGYTF. The DNA for the CDR3 is TGCGCCAGCAGCTTGGAGAGTCCTTATGGCTACACCTTC.

V usage is TRBV6-1 and J usage is TRBJ2-3, with 9 bases matching TRBD2. V lost 0 bases, J lost 2 bases, and 9 bases stayed unmatched. This CDR3 has 18 residues. Germline V gene lookup returns CDR1 MNHNS and CDR2 SASEGT. CDR3 sequence: CASSEAQTSGQNTDTQYF. Here the CDR3 DNA reads TGTGCCAGCAGTGAAGCGCAGACTAGCGGACAGAACACAGATACGCAGTATTTT.

This clone was detected only a few times. The chain recombines TRBV29-1 with TRBJ2-5; 7 bases line up with TRBD1. The CDR3 sequence is 12 residues long. The V and J ends lost 6 bases and 5 bases, in that order; junction bases with no gene match: 6. In germline, CDR1 is SQVTM, CDR2 ANQGSEA. The CDR3 here is CSVYRGSETQYF. Written as DNA, the CDR3 is TGCAGCGTGTACAGGGGATCGGAGACCCAGTACTTC. Looking up the rest from reference TRBV29-1 and TRBJ2-5 gives the full variable domain: SAVISQKPSRDICQRGTSLTIQCQVDSQVTMMFWYRQQPGQSLTLIATANQGSEATYESGFVIDKFPISRPNLTFSTLTVSNMSPEDSSIYLCSVYRGSETQYFGPGTRLLVL.

The V and J genes are TRBV19 and TRBJ1-1, with D unresolved. Trimming stripped 3 bases from V and 4 bases from J, with 6 bases between. Germline V CDR1 and CDR2: LNHDA, SQIVND (reference sequence). This CDR3 is 12 amino acids long. CDR3 amino acids: CASSISSTEAFF. In nucleotides, the CDR3 is TGTGCCAGTAGTATCTCCAGCACTGAAGCTTTCTTT.

V is TRBV30 and J is TRBJ1-1; D is uncertain. CDR1 and CDR2 from the germline V gene are GTSNPN and SVGIG (reference sequence). Trimming pared 1 base from V and 0 bases from J, leaving 6 bases between. The CDR3 spans 13 residues. The CDR3 spells CAWSAQMNTEAFF. CDR3 sequence (DNA): TGTGCCTGGAGTGCCCAGATGAACACTGAAGCTTTCTTT. Drawing the rest from reference TRBV30 and TRBJ1-1, the complete variable domain is SQTIHQWPATLVQPVGSPLSLECTVEGTSNPNLYWYRQAAGRGLQLLFYSVGIGQISSEVPQNLSASRPQDRQFILSSKKLLLSDSGFYLCAWSAQMNTEAFFGQGTRLTVV.

This chain joins TRBV15 and TRBJ1-1; 9 nucleotides line up with TRBD1. The CDR3 is 13 amino acids. The trim removed 4 bases at V and 6 bases at J, leaving 3 bases unmatched. The germline gives CDR1 LNHNV, CDR2 YYDKDF (reference sequence). CDR3 sequence (DNA): TGTGCCACCAGCATAGACAGGGGGGCTGAAGCTTTCTTT. Amino acid sequence: CATSIDRGAEAFF.

This chain joins TRBV5-1 and TRBJ2-2; a weak D match, TRBD2 (5 bases). Between the trimmed V and J ends, which lost 0 bases and 3 bases, there was a span of 9 bases. The CDR3 covers 15 residues. CDR1 and CDR2 from the germline V gene are SGHRS and YFSETQ. CDR3 sequence: CASSLETMDTGELFF. The CDR3, as DNA: TGCGCCAGCAGCTTGGAGACTATGGACACCGGGGAGCTGTTTTTT.

This rearrangement joins TRBV7-9 to TRBJ1-1; D unclear. CDR1 and CDR2 from the germline V gene are SEHNR and FQNEAQ (reference sequence). The CDR3 covers 14 residues. V was pared by 6 bases and J by 6 bases, with 17 bases between. This chain's CDR3 is CASSPTDKKAEAFF. The CDR3 nucleotides read TGTGCCAGCAGTCCCACCGACAAAAAGGCTGAAGCTTTCTTT.

The rearrangement uses TRBV2 and TRBJ2-7; maybe TRBD1 (6 bases). Trimming pared 2 bases from V and 2 bases from J, leaving 13 bases between. CDR1 is SNHLY, CDR2 FYNNEI, per germline. The CDR3 spans 15 residues. CDR3 in amino acids: CASSELQGHPYEQYF. The DNA for the CDR3 is TGTGCCAGCAGTGAACTTCAGGGGCACCCCTACGAGCAGTACTTC.

The chain joins TRBV7-3 to TRBJ2-5, with 7 bases identical to TRBD2. The CDR3 length is 15 residues. Germline loops: CDR1 SGHTA, CDR2 FQGTGA. Trimming removed 5 bases from V and 2 bases from J; junction bases left unmatched: 8. CDR3 in DNA: TGTGCCAGCAGCCTTGGAGCGGGACCACAAGAGACCCAGTACTTC. Translated: CASSLGAGPQETQYF.

This clone was detected a few times. The CDR3 sequence is CASSHPPGQGSDTQYF. The CDR3 coding sequence is TGCGCCAGCAGCCACCCTCCGGGACAGGGTTCAGATACGCAGTATTTT. This chain links TRBV4-3 with TRBJ2-3, with 9 bases identical to TRBD1. Germline CDR1 LGHNA, CDR2 YSLEER. V shed 3 bases and J 4 bases; nucleotides not matched to a gene: 8. The CDR3 spans 16 residues.

V gene TRBV5-4 combines with J gene TRBJ2-5; a weak D match, TRBD2 (6 bases). This CDR3 has 14 residues. The V and J ends lost 0 bases and 3 bases respectively, with 9 bases between them. CDR1 SGHNT and CDR2 YYREEE come from the germline V gene (reference sequence). The CDR3 DNA reads TGTGCCAGCAGCTTGGGCTGGGAGGAAGAGACCCAGTACTTC. This translates into CASSLGWEEETQYF.

This chain uses TRBV6-5 with TRBJ1-3, with unresolved D. Germline CDR1 and CDR2: MNHEY and SVGAGI. The germline V and J ends were trimmed by 6 bases and 1 base, with 13 bases remaining between them. This CDR3 region has 15 residues. CDR3 bases: TGTGCCAGCAGGCCGACATACCGTTCTGGAAACACCATATATTTT. Amino acids: CASRPTYRSGNTIYF.

The gene calls are TRBV27 and TRBJ1-1, with D tentatively TRBD1 (6 bases). The CDR3 consists of 13 residues. V was pared by 5 bases and J by 5 bases, with 12 bases between. CDR1 is MNHEY and CDR2 is SMNVEV in the germline V gene (reference sequence). The CDR3 loop is CASSPQGRTEAFF. DNA of the CDR3: TGTGCCAGCAGTCCGCAGGGGCGAACTGAAGCTTTCTTT.

The chain carries TRBV20-1 and TRBJ2-7; D is unresolved. V was cut by 6 bases and J by 3 bases, with 9 bases left in between. This CDR3 contains 11 residues. CDR1 and CDR2 from the germline V gene are DFQATT and SNEGSKA (reference sequence). This chain's CDR3 is CSASQNYEQYF. In DNA, the CDR3 is TGCAGTGCAAGCCAAAACTACGAGCAGTACTTC.

This chain uses TRBV5-1 with TRBJ2-2; TRBD2 matches 7 bases. This CDR3 spans 15 amino acids. With V trimmed by 3 bases and J by 4 bases, 6 bases remained unmatched. CDR1 is SGHRS and CDR2 is YFSETQ in the germline V gene. The CDR3 nucleotides read TGCGCCAGCAGCTGGCGGGAGTCCCGCACCGGGGAGCTGTTTTTT. Translated, it gives CASSWRESRTGELFF.